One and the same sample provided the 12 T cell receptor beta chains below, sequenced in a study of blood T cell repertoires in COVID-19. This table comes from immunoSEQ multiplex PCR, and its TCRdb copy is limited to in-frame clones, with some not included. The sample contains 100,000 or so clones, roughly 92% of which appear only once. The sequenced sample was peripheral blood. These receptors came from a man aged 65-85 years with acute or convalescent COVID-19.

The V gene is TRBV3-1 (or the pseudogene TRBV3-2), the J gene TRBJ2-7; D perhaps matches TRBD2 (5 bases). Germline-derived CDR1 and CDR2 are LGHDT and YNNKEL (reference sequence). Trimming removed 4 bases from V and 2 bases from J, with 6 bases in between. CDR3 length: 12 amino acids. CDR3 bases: TGTGCCAGCAGCCTCGGGGCCTACGAGCAGTACTTC. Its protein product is CASSLGAYEQYF.

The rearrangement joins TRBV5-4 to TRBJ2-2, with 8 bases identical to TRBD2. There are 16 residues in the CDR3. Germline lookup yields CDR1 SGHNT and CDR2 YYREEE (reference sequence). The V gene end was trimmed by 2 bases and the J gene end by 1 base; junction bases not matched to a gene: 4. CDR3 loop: CASSFGLAENTGELFF. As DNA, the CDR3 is TGTGCCAGCAGCTTCGGACTAGCAGAGAACACCGGGGAGCTGTTTTTT.

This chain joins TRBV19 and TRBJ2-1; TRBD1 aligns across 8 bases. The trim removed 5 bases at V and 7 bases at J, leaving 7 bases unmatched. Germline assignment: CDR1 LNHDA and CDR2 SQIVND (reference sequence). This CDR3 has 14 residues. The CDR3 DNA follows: TGTGCCAGTAGTGCCTGGACAGGGCTAAATGAGCAGTTCTTC. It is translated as CASSAWTGLNEQFF. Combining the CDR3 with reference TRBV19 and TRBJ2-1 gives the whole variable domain DGGITQSPKYLFRKEGQNVTLSCEQNLNHDAMYWYRQDPGQGLRLIYYSQIVNDFQKGDIAEGYSVSREKKESFPLTVTSAQKNPTAFYLCASSAWTGLNEQFFGPGTRLTVL.

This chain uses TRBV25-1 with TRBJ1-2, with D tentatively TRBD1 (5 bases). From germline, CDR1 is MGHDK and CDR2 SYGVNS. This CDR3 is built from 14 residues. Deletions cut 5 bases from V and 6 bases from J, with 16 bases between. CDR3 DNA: TGTGCCAGCAGTCTAGCGGGGGGGTTACATGGCTACACCTTC. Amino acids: CASSLAGGLHGYTF.

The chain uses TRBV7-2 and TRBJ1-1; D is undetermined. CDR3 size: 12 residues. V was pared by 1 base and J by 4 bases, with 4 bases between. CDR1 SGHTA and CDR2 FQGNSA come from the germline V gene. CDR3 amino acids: CASSLDGTEAFF. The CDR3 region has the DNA TGTGCCAGCAGCTTAGACGGCACTGAAGCTTTCTTT. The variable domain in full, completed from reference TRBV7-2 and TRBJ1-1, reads GAGVSQSPSNKVTEKGKDVELRCDPISGHTALYWYRQSLGQGLEFLIYFQGNSAPDKSGLPSDRFSAERTGGSVSTLTIQRTQQEDSAVYLCASSLDGTEAFFGQGTRLTVV.

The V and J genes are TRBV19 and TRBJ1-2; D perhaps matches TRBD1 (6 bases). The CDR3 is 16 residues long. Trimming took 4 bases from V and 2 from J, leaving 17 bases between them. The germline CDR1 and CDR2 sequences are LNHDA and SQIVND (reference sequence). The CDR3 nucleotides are TGTGCCAGTAGTACGTACCTCCGGGACACAAACTATGGCTACACCTTC. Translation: CASSTYLRDTNYGYTF.

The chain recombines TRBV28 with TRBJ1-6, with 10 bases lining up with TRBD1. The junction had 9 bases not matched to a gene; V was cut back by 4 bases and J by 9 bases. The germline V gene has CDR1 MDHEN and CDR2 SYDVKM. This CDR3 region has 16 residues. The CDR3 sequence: CASSSERQGARSPLHF. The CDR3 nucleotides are TGTGCCAGCAGTTCCGAACGACAGGGGGCGCGTTCACCCCTCCACTTT.

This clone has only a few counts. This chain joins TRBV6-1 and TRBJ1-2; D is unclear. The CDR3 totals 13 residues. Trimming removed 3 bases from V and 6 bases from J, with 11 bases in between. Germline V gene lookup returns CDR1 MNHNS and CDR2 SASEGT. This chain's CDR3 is CASSEDGVHGYTF. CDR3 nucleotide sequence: TGTGCCAGCAGTGAGGACGGGGTGCATGGCTACACCTTC.

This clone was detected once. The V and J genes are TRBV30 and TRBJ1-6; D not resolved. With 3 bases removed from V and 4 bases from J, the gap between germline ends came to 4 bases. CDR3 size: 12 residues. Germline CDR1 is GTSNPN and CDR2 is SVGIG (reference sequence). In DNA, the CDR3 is TGTGCCTGGAGCCCATATAATTCACCCCTCCACTTT. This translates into CAWSPYNSPLHF.

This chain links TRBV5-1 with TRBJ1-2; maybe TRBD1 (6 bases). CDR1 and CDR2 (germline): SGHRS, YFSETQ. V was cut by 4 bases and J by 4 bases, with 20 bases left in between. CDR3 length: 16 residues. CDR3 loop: CASSRSTAGATYGYTF. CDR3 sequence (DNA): TGCGCCAGCAGCAGGAGTACGGCGGGGGCGACCTATGGCTACACCTTC. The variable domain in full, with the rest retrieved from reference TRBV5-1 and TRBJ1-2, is KAGVTQTPRYLIKTRGQQVTLSCSPISGHRSVSWYQQTPGQGLQFLFEYFSETQRNKGNFPGRFSGRQFSNSRSEMNVSTLELGDSALYLCASSRSTAGATYGYTFGSGTRLTVV.

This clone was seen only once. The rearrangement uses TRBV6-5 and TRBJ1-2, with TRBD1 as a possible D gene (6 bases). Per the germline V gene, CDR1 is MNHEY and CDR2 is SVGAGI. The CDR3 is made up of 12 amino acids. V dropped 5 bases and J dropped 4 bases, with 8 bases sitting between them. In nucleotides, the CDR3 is TGTGCCAGCAGTACAGGGTTCTATGGCTACACCTTC. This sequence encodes CASSTGFYGYTF.

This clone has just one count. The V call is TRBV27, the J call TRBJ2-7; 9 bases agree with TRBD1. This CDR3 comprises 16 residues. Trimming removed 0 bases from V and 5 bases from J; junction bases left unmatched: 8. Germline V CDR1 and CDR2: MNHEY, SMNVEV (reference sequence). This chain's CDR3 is CASSLSVGTGSHEQYF. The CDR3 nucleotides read TGTGCCAGCAGTTTATCAGTCGGGACAGGGAGCCACGAGCAGTACTTC.